The 27 T cell receptor beta chains given below trace back to one sample, sequenced in a study of CD8+ T cells in alopecia areata. Sorting relied on CD4, CD8alpha, NKG2D, NKG2ACE and other markers applied to pooled cutaneous lymph node cells. Extracted RNA was reverse transcribed into cDNA, the sequencing template. The method was immunoSEQ multiplex PCR; TCRdb's version includes in-frame clones alone and lacks a portion of them. Altogether 290,000 or so clones were found in the sample, and no singletons occur. Material for sequencing was CD4+ T cells sorted from a lymph node. The receptors were gathered from a C3H/HeJ mouse with alopecia areata. MHC haplotype here: H2-k.

This clone was counted between two and nine times. All gene names here are mouse names. Read coverage stops 3 residues before the CDR3 terminus; the germline J gene supplies the remainder. This chain uses TRBV13-1 with TRBJ1-6; D possibly corresponds to TRBD1 (5 bases). TRBJ1-6 is labeled an ORF, and its function is uncertain. The CDR3 contains 15 residues. Germline V CDR1 and CDR2: NSHNY, SYGAGN. Trimming left V 6 bases short and J 0 bases short, with 10 bases between. This CDR3 is CASKRQNSYNSPLYF. The part of the CDR3 DNA that was read is TGTGCCAGCAAAAGACAGAATTCCTATAATTCGCCC.

This clone was seen a handful of times. Gene names are the mouse ones. The sequence runs out 4 residues before the end of the CDR3; the remainder is reconstructed from the germline J gene. This sequence joins TRBV14 and TRBJ2-5; 7 positions agree with TRBD1. The CDR3 sequence is 13 residues long. The germline gives CDR1 SGHDT, CDR2 FRDEAV. The sequenced CDR3 bases are TGTGCCAGCAGTTTCAGGGACAGAGAC. Its translation: CASSFRDRD. The complete CDR3 reads CASSFRDRDTQYF.

This clone was counted a few times. The germline and genes are mouse ones. The read falls 4 residues short of the CDR3 end, and the missing part is taken from the germline J gene. The chain is built from TRBV19 and TRBJ1-2; D uncertain. The ends were cut back, 3 bases at V and 0 bases at J, with 9 bases in the middle. This CDR3 has 14 residues. Germline lookup yields CDR1 FNHDT and CDR2 SITEND (reference sequence). CDR3 DNA, as far as it was read: TGTGCCAGCAGTAAACGACAAACAAACTCC. Amino acids: CASSKRQTNS. The whole CDR3 is CASSKRQTNSDYTF.

Comments on this clone: These gene names are mouse names. The read gets to within 4 residues of the CDR3 end, and the germline J gene fills in the rest. V usage is TRBV13-3 and J usage is TRBJ1-2; TRBD1 matches 10 bases. Germline V gives CDR1 NNHDY, CDR2 SYVADS. The CDR3 contains 14 residues. Unmatched junction bases numbered 4, after V lost 5 bases and J lost 3 bases. CDR3 region: CASRRGQGYSDYTF. Incomplete CDR3 DNA: TGTGCCAGCAGAAGGGGACAGGGGTACTCC.

Note on this clone: Any gene name here is a mouse gene name. Other DNA variants within this sample encode the same CDR3. CDR3 DNA, as far as it was read: TGTGCCAGCAGTGATGCGGGACAGGGAAACACCGGG. It codes for CASSDAGQGNTG. Given in full, the CDR3 is CASSDAGQGNTGQLYF. The rearrangement joins TRBV13-1 to TRBJ2-2; 9 bases are a match to TRBD1. The DNA ends 4 residues before the CDR3 does, and the rest of the CDR3 is filled in from the germline J gene. CDR3 length: 16 residues. The J segment lost 1 base and the V segment lost 0 bases, leaving 1 base of the junction unmatched. Germline CDR1 reads NSHNY; CDR2 reads SYGAGN.

This clone was observed a few times. Gene names refer to mouse genes. Read sequence stops 4 residues before the CDR3 end, and the germline J gene provides the missing end. The chain employs TRBV1 and TRBJ2-3; 10 nucleotides align to TRBD1. The J segment lost 4 bases and the V segment lost 3 bases, leaving 1 base of the junction unmatched. Looked up from germline, CDR1 is NSQYPW and CDR2 is LRSPGD (reference sequence). CDR3 length equals 14 residues. CDR3 region: CTCSAGQGTETLYF. CDR3 DNA (partial): TGCACCTGCAGTGCGGGACAGGGGACAGAA.

This clone was counted only a few times. Mouse germline and gene names are used. The CDR3 end falls 4 residues outside the read, so it is completed with the germline J gene. This chain links TRBV19 with TRBJ1-2, with D perhaps TRBD1 (6 bases). Per germline, CDR1 FNHDT and CDR2 SITEND (reference sequence). The length of the CDR3 is 14 residues. The CDR3 loop reads CASSKTGGALDYTF. CDR3 DNA (partial): TGTGCCAGCAGTAAAACTGGGGGGGCGCTC.

A remark on this clone: Mouse gene names and germline throughout. The sequenced fragment ends 4 residues before the CDR3 boundary, so the rest is inferred from the germline J gene. This sequence joins TRBV19 and TRBJ1-2, with D possibly matching TRBD1 (6 bases). Between the trimmed V and J ends, which lost 5 bases and 0 bases, there was a span of 11 bases. This CDR3 is built from 14 residues. Germline loops: CDR1 FNHDT, CDR2 SITEND (reference sequence). CDR3 bases read: TGTGCCAGCAGGCGGGACAATTCAAACTCC. Amino acid sequence: CASRRDNSNS. The whole CDR3 sequence reads CASRRDNSNSDYTF.

In regard to this clone: Gene names denote mouse genes. The part of the CDR3 DNA that was read is TGCACCTGCAGTGGGGACAGGGGACTAAACACCGGG. Its protein is CTCSGDRGLNTG. The whole CDR3 sequence is CTCSGDRGLNTGQLYF. V gene TRBV1 combines with J gene TRBJ2-2, with 10 bases fitting TRBD1. The CDR3 goes on 4 residues after the read ends, and that part is filled in from the germline J gene. Germline V lookup: CDR1 NSQYPW, CDR2 LRSPGD (reference sequence). CDR3 length: 16 residues. The J segment lost 1 base and the V segment lost 4 bases, leaving 3 bases of the junction unmatched. The full variable domain, in which reference TRBV1 and TRBJ2-2 provide the parts outside the CDR3, is VTLLEQNPRWRLVPRGQAVNLRCILKNSQYPWMSWYQQDLQKQLQWLFTLRSPGDKEVKSLPGADYLATRVTDTELRLQVANMSQGRTLYCTCSGDRGLNTGQLYFGEGSKLTVL.

This clone was counted at least ten times. The genes and germline here are from mouse. The read terminates 4 residues ahead of where the CDR3 ends, so the germline J gene completes it. Other DNA sequences in the sample encode the same CDR3. This chain joins TRBV3 and TRBJ2-3, with TRBD1 matching over 8 bases. This CDR3 comprises 14 residues. Germline lookup yields CDR1 SNHLY and CDR2 FYNGKV (reference sequence). J was trimmed by 1 base and V by 3 bases; bases with no gene match: 0. CDR3 loop: CASSLDRGAETLYF. The sequenced part of the CDR3 DNA is TGTGCCAGCAGCTTGGACAGGGGTGCAGAA.

This clone was seen repeatedly, ten times or more. Gene names follow the mouse nomenclature. The read stops 4 residues short of the end of the CDR3; the missing end is completed from the germline J gene. This sequence joins TRBV17 and TRBJ2-1; the match to TRBD1 covers 9 bases. Losses at the gene ends were 3 bases for V and 6 bases for J; bases not matched to a gene: 3. This CDR3 spans 14 amino acids. Germline CDR1 is MNHDT and CDR2 is YYDKIL. The CDR3 bases that were read are TGTGCTAGCAGTAGCCCGGGACAGGGTGCT. Encoded protein: CASSSPGQGA. The full CDR3 protein reads CASSSPGQGAEQFF.

Comment on this clone: Germline and genes: mouse. The sequence runs out 4 residues before the end of the CDR3; the remainder is reconstructed from the germline J gene. This chain links TRBV13-1 with TRBJ2-2; TRBD2 matches 10 bases. Germline V gene data show CDR1 as NSHNY and CDR2 as SYGAGN. J lost 0 bases, V lost 4 bases, and 3 bases had no gene match. This CDR3 is 16 amino acids long. The CDR3 bases that were read are TGTGCCAGCAGTTCCACTGGGGGGGCAAACACCGGG. As protein: CASSSTGGANTG. The entire CDR3 sequence reads CASSSTGGANTGQLYF.

To note about this clone: Germline and genes: mouse. Read coverage stops 4 residues before the CDR3 terminus; the germline J gene supplies the remainder. Other DNA variants within this sample encode the same CDR3. This chain connects TRBV13-2 to TRBJ2-2, with D tentatively TRBD1 or TRBD2 (5 bases each). The V gene lost 0 bases and the J gene lost 6 bases, with 6 bases spanning the gap. Germline V gives CDR1 NNHNN, CDR2 SYGAGS (reference sequence). The CDR3 runs 13 residues. CDR3 amino acids: CASGDGGPGQLYF. The sequenced part of the CDR3 DNA is TGTGCCAGCGGTGATGGGGGACCCGGG.

In regard to this clone: Germline and genes: mouse. Read sequence stops 4 residues before the CDR3 end, and the germline J gene provides the missing end. The chain recombines TRBV5 with TRBJ2-3; tentative D call: TRBD1 (6 bases). Trimming stripped 1 base from V and 1 base from J, with 9 bases between. CDR1 and CDR2 (germline): LGHNA, YNLKQL (reference sequence). The CDR3 contains 15 residues. This chain's CDR3 is CASSQGRGGAETLYF. The CDR3 bases that were read are TGTGCCAGCAGCCAAGGCAGGGGTGGTGCAGAA.

The sample holds a few counts of this clone. Germline and genes: mouse. The read halts 4 residues ahead of the CDR3 end, with the missing end drawn from the germline J gene. The V and J genes are TRBV14 and TRBJ2-1, with 10 bases identical to TRBD1. The CDR3 has 16 residues. The ends lost 5 bases at V and 4 bases at J; junction bases unmatched: 9. Germline V lookup: CDR1 SGHDT, CDR2 FRDEAV. The sequenced part of the CDR3 DNA is TGTGCCAGCAGCCCCTACCGGGACAGGGGTTATGCT. Translation gives CASSPYRDRGYA. The complete CDR3 protein is CASSPYRDRGYAEQFF.

A few counts support this clone. Germline and genes: mouse. The sequence runs out 4 residues before the end of the CDR3; the remainder is reconstructed from the germline J gene. Other DNA sequences in this sample translate to the same CDR3. This chain joins TRBV1 and TRBJ2-7; 7 bases are shared with TRBD1. From germline, CDR1 is NSQYPW and CDR2 LRSPGD (reference sequence). The V and J ends lost 3 bases and 0 bases, in that order; junction bases with no gene match: 2. This CDR3 spans 14 amino acids. This chain's CDR3 is CTCSARDSSYEQYF. The sequenced CDR3 bases are TGCACCTGCAGTGCGAGGGACAGCTCCTAT.

This clone occurred a few times. Germline and genes: mouse. CDR3 sequence reads: CASRNGGNTEVFF. CDR3 bases read: TGTGCCAGCAGAAACGGAGGGAACACA. The chain joins TRBV4 to TRBJ1-1; unclear D gene. The CDR3 is cut off 4 residues early in the read; its end comes from the germline J gene. This CDR3 is built from 13 residues. The V gene's germline CDR1 is LGHDT and CDR2 YNNKQL (reference sequence). Between the trimmed V and J ends, which lost 6 bases and 1 base, there was a span of 9 bases.

On this clone: Gene names follow the mouse nomenclature. The sequenced fragment ends 4 residues before the CDR3 boundary, so the rest is inferred from the germline J gene. Other nucleotide sequences in the sample specify the same CDR3. The genes are TRBV13-1 and TRBJ2-5; 10 nucleotides line up with TRBD2. J gave up 2 bases and V 7 bases, and 1 base lay outside the gene matches. The CDR3 has 13 residues. Germline values: CDR1 NSHNY, CDR2 SYGAGN. The chain's CDR3 is CASRLGGQDTQYF. The CDR3 DNA, read in part, is TGTGCCAGCCGACTGGGGGGCCAAGAC.

This clone was counted only a few times. This may be a read error, as it is one base from a much larger clone. Each gene name is a mouse one. With the read ending 4 residues before the CDR3 end, the germline J gene is used to fill in that end. Other nucleotide sequences from this sample produce the same CDR3. The rearrangement joins TRBV13-1 to TRBJ2-3; D is perhaps TRBD2 (6 bases). The CDR3 is 16 amino acids. The germline V gene has CDR1 NSHNY and CDR2 SYGAGN. V lost 0 bases and J 0 bases, leaving 11 bases between the germline ends. CDR3 amino acids: CASSDGLGSSAETLYF. Partial CDR3 DNA: TGTGCCAGCAGTGATGGGCTGGGGTCTAGTGCAGAA.

Only a few counts were recorded for this clone. The gene names here belong to mouse. Sequencing ends 4 residues short of the CDR3 end; the germline J gene provides the rest. The V and J genes are TRBV1 and TRBJ2-7; perhaps TRBD2 as D (6 bases). Trimming took off 0 bases at V and 0 bases at J, with 9 bases between the two ends. The CDR3 is 15 amino acids. Germline V CDR1 and CDR2: NSQYPW, LRSPGD (reference sequence). The chain's CDR3 is CTCSAEWGTSYEQYF. CDR3 DNA (partial): TGCACCTGCAGTGCAGAATGGGGGACCTCCTAT.

This clone has a handful of counts. Any gene name here is a mouse gene name. The sequenced fragment ends 4 residues before the CDR3 boundary, so the rest is inferred from the germline J gene. The chain carries TRBV19 and TRBJ2-2; TRBD1 matches 10 bases. This CDR3 has 16 amino acids. The V gene end was trimmed by 4 bases and the J gene end by 2 bases; junction bases not matched to a gene: 5. Germline lookup yields CDR1 FNHDT and CDR2 SITEND (reference sequence). CDR3 sequence: CASSQPGQGNTGQLYF. The CDR3 DNA, read in part, is TGTGCCAGCAGTCAACCGGGACAGGGGAACACCGGG.

In the case of this clone: The genes and germline here are from mouse. The CDR3 loop reads CAAGGASAETLYF. CDR3 DNA (partial): TGTGCCGCTGGGGGGGCTAGTGCAGAA. This chain links TRBV19 with TRBJ2-3, with 10 positions matching TRBD2. The read ends 4 residues before the CDR3 terminus; that terminus is restored from the germline J gene. The CDR3 is made up of 13 amino acids. CDR1 is FNHDT, CDR2 SITEND, per germline (reference sequence). V shed 10 bases, J shed 0 bases, and the junction held 2 bases outside the gene matches.

This clone was seen only a few times. All gene names here are mouse names. The read terminates 4 residues before the CDR3 end, so the remaining end is supplied by the germline J gene. This chain joins TRBV5 and TRBJ2-1; no reliable D call. CDR1 is LGHNA and CDR2 is YNLKQL in the germline V gene (reference sequence). This CDR3 comprises 14 residues. Trimming took off 2 bases at V and 1 base at J, with 6 bases between the two ends. The CDR3 protein is CASSQLVNYAEQFF. CDR3 DNA (partial): TGTGCCAGCAGCCAACTGGTGAACTATGCT.

This clone was picked up a small number of times. Mouse germline and gene names are used. The CDR3 end falls 4 residues outside the read, so it is completed with the germline J gene. This chain uses TRBV31 with TRBJ2-5; TRBD1 aligns across 11 bases. This CDR3 spans 13 amino acids. CDR1 and CDR2 (germline): GKSSPN, SITVG. The part of the CDR3 DNA that was read is TGTGCCTGGGGGACAGGGGGTTTAGAC. Its translation: CAWGTGGLD. The complete CDR3 protein is CAWGTGGLDTQYF.

This clone occurred a few times. Gene and germline names: mouse. This chain's CDR3 is CASSPEGGRGYEQYF. Incomplete CDR3 DNA: TGTGCCAGCAGCCCAGAGGGGGGGCGCGGGTAT. The chain combines TRBV19 with TRBJ2-7; 8 bases map to TRBD2. The CDR3 goes on 4 residues after the read ends, and that part is filled in from the germline J gene. The CDR3 loop spans 15 amino acids. CDR1 FNHDT and CDR2 SITEND come from the germline V gene (reference sequence).

Remarks on this clone: Mouse germline and gene names are used. The CDR3 end falls 4 residues outside the read, so it is completed with the germline J gene. The V call is TRBV13-1, the J call TRBJ2-2, with 9 bases lining up with TRBD1. This CDR3 has 16 amino acids. J was trimmed by 2 bases and V by 2 bases; bases with no gene match: 4. In germline, CDR1 is NSHNY, CDR2 SYGAGN. CDR3 bases read: TGTGCCAGCAGTGACCACGGACAGGGGAACACCGGG. Translated: CASSDHGQGNTG. The entire CDR3 protein is CASSDHGQGNTGQLYF.

Concerning this clone: Each gene name is a mouse one. The read halts 4 residues ahead of the CDR3 end, with the missing end drawn from the germline J gene. This chain joins TRBV5 and TRBJ2-7; D is undetermined. The germline gives CDR1 LGHNA, CDR2 YNLKQL (reference sequence). V was trimmed by 2 bases and J by 3 bases, leaving 5 bases between them. The CDR3 extends over 12 amino acids. The covered CDR3 bases are TGTGCCAGCAGCCAATTCAACTAT. Translating it yields CASSQFNY. From start to end, the CDR3 is CASSQFNYEQYF.